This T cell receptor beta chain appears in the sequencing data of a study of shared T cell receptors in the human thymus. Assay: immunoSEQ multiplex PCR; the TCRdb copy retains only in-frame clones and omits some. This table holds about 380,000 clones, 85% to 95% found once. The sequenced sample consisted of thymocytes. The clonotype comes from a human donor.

CDR3: CASSQGASGGPGDTQYF. CDR3 DNA: TGCGCCAGCAGCCAAGGGGCTAGCGGGGGCCCAGGGGATACGCAGTATTTT. The chain uses TRBV4-3 and TRBJ2-3; TRBD2 agrees at 10 bases. Germline trimming cut 1 base from V and 6 bases from J; bases unmatched to any gene: 10. Germline CDR1 is LGHNA and CDR2 is YSLEER. The CDR3 is 17 amino acids.